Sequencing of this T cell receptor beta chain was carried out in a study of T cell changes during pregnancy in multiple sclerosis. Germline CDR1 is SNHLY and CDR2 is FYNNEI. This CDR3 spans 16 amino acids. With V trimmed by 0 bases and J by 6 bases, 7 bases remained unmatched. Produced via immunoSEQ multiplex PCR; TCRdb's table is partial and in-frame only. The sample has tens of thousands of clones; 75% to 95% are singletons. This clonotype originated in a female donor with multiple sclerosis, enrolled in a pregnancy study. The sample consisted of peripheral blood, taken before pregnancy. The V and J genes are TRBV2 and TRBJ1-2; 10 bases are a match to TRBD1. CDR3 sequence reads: CASSEAEGTGVDGYTF. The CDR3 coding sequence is TGTGCCAGCAGTGAAGCGGAAGGGACAGGGGTTGATGGCTACACCTTC.